The 20 T cell receptor beta chains in this list originate from one sample, sequenced in a study of blood T cell repertoires in COVID-19. The assay was immunoSEQ multiplex PCR, and TCRdb's table has in-frame clones only and misses some. The top ten clones hold roughly 20% of a sample with under 200,000 clones, more than 65% of them seen once. The sequencing input was PBMCs or T cells enriched from blood (not recorded which). The receptors come from a man in his 60s who had recovered from COVID-19.

This rearrangement joins TRBV19 to TRBJ2-3, with D possibly being TRBD1 (6 bases). This CDR3 has 15 residues. Deletions cut 6 bases from V and 1 base from J, with 14 bases between. In germline, CDR1 is LNHDA, CDR2 SQIVND (reference sequence). CDR3 in DNA: TGTGCCAGTAGGCCAACAGGGATCCGCACAGATACGCAGTATTTT. Residues: CASRPTGIRTDTQYF.

The chain joins TRBV18 to TRBJ2-1; D unclear. This CDR3 comprises 13 residues. Trimming left V 0 bases short and J 5 bases short, with 5 bases between. Germline CDR1 reads KGHSH; CDR2 reads LQKENI. The DNA for the CDR3 is TGTGCCAGCTCACCACCGAGTAACAATGAGCAGTTCTTC. Amino acid sequence: CASSPPSNNEQFF.

This chain links TRBV5-8 with TRBJ2-5, with TRBD1 matching over 9 bases. Unmatched junction bases numbered 6, after V lost 4 bases and J lost 5 bases. Per germline, CDR1 SGHTS and CDR2 YDEGEE. The CDR3 consists of 14 residues. CDR3 sequence (DNA): TGTGCCAGCAGCCACCGGGACAGGGTCGAGACCCAGTACTTC. Protein product: CASSHRDRVETQYF.

This clone showed up just a few times. The chain has TRBV19 and TRBJ1-5; D unclear. Germline V CDR1 and CDR2: LNHDA, SQIVND (reference sequence). The germline V and J ends were trimmed by 6 bases and 4 bases, with 16 bases remaining between them. This CDR3 is built from 15 residues. DNA for the CDR3: TGTGCCAGTAGGACTAGAAACCGTGGTAATCAGCCCCAGCATTTT. It translates to CASRTRNRGNQPQHF.

A few counts support this clone. The V and J genes are TRBV30 and TRBJ1-2; perhaps TRBD1 as D (5 bases). The CDR3 has 15 residues. V shed 0 bases and J shed 0 bases, with 11 bases lying between them. Germline values: CDR1 GTSNPN, CDR2 SVGIG (reference sequence). The CDR3 bases are TGTGCCTGGAGTGTAGACAGCTCTACTAACTATGGCTACACCTTC. It specifies CAWSVDSSTNYGYTF.

V usage is TRBV19 and J usage is TRBJ1-5; 9 bases line up with TRBD1. With V trimmed by 2 bases and J by 2 bases, 10 bases remained unmatched. The CDR3 totals 18 residues. Looked up from germline, CDR1 is LNHDA and CDR2 is SQIVND (reference sequence). The CDR3 is CASSITWTGASGNQPQHF. DNA of the CDR3: TGTGCCAGTAGTATAACCTGGACAGGGGCGTCCGGCAATCAGCCCCAGCATTTT.

The CDR3 nucleotides read TGTGCCGGGCATGGCAGGGGGCCATTTGATGGCTACACCTTC. It yields the protein CAGHGRGPFDGYTF. This chain uses TRBV19 with TRBJ1-2; 8 bases are shared with TRBD1. From germline, CDR1 is LNHDA and CDR2 SQIVND (reference sequence). This CDR3 has 14 amino acids. Trimming removed 11 bases from V and 6 bases from J; junction bases left unmatched: 14.

This rearrangement joins TRBV7-8 to TRBJ2-7, with D possibly TRBD2 on 5 matching bases. Trimming stripped 4 bases from V and 4 bases from J, with 11 bases between. The CDR3 sequence is 13 residues long. Germline-derived CDR1 and CDR2 are SGHVS and FQNEAQ. Written as DNA, the CDR3 is TGTGCCAGCAGCTGGGAACGGGGATACGAGCAGTACTTC. Protein sequence: CASSWERGYEQYF.

This clone showed up just a few times. The chain has TRBV18 and TRBJ2-7, with TRBD2 as a possible D gene (6 bases). This CDR3 spans 14 amino acids. CDR1 and CDR2 (germline): KGHSH, LQKENI. V was pared by 3 bases and J by 7 bases, with 16 bases between. CDR3 residues: CASSPISGTGEQYF. As DNA, the CDR3 is TGTGCCAGCTCACCGATTTCCGGGACTGGGGAGCAGTACTTC.

The chain is built from TRBV6-5 and TRBJ2-4; TRBD1 might be the D (6 bases). This CDR3 has 14 residues. Per germline, CDR1 MNHEY and CDR2 SVGAGI. Trimming took off 6 bases at V and 3 bases at J, with 12 bases between the two ends. This CDR3 reads CASRPRDIKNIQYF. Here the CDR3 DNA reads TGTGCCAGCAGACCTCGGGACATCAAAAACATTCAGTACTTC.

This clone was counted between two and nine times. The rearrangement joins TRBV9 to TRBJ2-7; TRBD1 agrees at 12 bases. Per the germline V gene, CDR1 is SGDLS and CDR2 is YYNGEE. The CDR3 consists of 15 residues. V was pared by 1 base and J by 6 bases, with 5 bases of the junction left unmatched. CDR3 coding DNA: TGTGCCAGCAGCGTAACGGGACAGGGGGCGTCCGAGCAGTACTTC. It encodes CASSVTGQGASEQYF.

The chain couples TRBV7-3 to TRBJ1-1; D gene ambiguous. CDR1 is SGHTA and CDR2 is FQGTGA in the germline V gene. V dropped 0 bases and J dropped 4 bases, with 9 bases sitting between them. This CDR3 is built from 14 residues. This CDR3 reads CASSLTGRATEAFF. Written as DNA, the CDR3 is TGTGCCAGCAGCTTAACCGGGAGGGCCACTGAAGCTTTCTTT.

The rearrangement links TRBV19 to TRBJ2-7, with 9 bases lining up with TRBD1. The CDR3 extends over 16 amino acids. Germline CDR1 reads LNHDA; CDR2 reads SQIVND (reference sequence). Trimming cost V 4 bases and J 6 bases; bases outside gene matches: 13. This CDR3 is CASSTHSGQGSGEQYF. DNA for the CDR3: TGTGCCAGTAGTACCCATTCGGGACAGGGCAGCGGCGAGCAGTACTTC.

This clone was seen only a few times. V is TRBV19 and J is TRBJ1-5; D unresolved. The germline gives CDR1 LNHDA, CDR2 SQIVND (reference sequence). The CDR3 covers 14 residues. Trimming shortened V by 2 bases and J by 7 bases, and 12 bases separated the two germline ends. DNA for the CDR3: TGTGCCAGTAGTATAAGTTCCGCTCGGCAGCCCCAGCATTTT. It codes for CASSISSARQPQHF.

The chain employs TRBV3-1 (or the pseudogene TRBV3-2) and TRBJ2-1; 15 positions match TRBD2. Germline assignment: CDR1 LGHDT and CDR2 YNNKEL (reference sequence). CDR3 size: 15 residues. V was pared by 2 bases and J by 9 bases, with 2 bases of the junction left unmatched. CDR3 protein: CASSQKGLAGGEQFF. The CDR3 DNA follows: TGTGCCAGCAGCCAAAAGGGACTAGCGGGAGGTGAGCAGTTCTTC.

A few counts support this clone. Other DNA sequences of this sample code for an identical CDR3. This chain joins TRBV27 and TRBJ2-7; D possibly corresponds to TRBD1 (6 bases). Trimming took 5 bases from V and 1 from J, leaving 9 bases between them. Germline CDR1 and CDR2: MNHEY and SMNVEV (reference sequence). The CDR3 has 13 amino acids. The CDR3 here is CASSLTGSYEQYF. CDR3 DNA: TGTGCCAGCAGTCTGACAGGATCCTACGAGCAGTACTTC.

The chain has TRBV25-1 and TRBJ2-1, with D possibly matching TRBD2 (5 bases). Trimming took off 5 bases at V and 7 bases at J, with 6 bases between the two ends. The V gene's germline CDR1 is MGHDK and CDR2 SYGVNS. The CDR3 runs 11 residues. DNA of the CDR3: TGTGCCAGCAGTTGGGAGAATGAGCAGTTCTTC. This translates into CASSWENEQFF.

This clone came up a few times. V is TRBV2 and J is TRBJ2-3; 11 bases are a match to TRBD2. Trimming at V came to 6 bases and at J to 0 bases, leaving 5 bases not matched to a gene. Germline CDR1 is SNHLY and CDR2 is FYNNEI. CDR3 length equals 16 residues. Here the CDR3 DNA reads TGTGCCAGCAGGCGCCTAGCGGGAGGTAGCACAGATACGCAGTATTTT. This sequence encodes CASRRLAGGSTDTQYF. Full variable domain (missing parts from reference TRBV2 and TRBJ2-3): EPEVTQTPSHQVTQMGQEVILRCVPISNHLYFYWYRQILGQKVEFLVSFYNNEISEKSEIFDDQFSVERPDGSNFTLKIRSTKLEDSAMYFCASRRLAGGSTDTQYFGPGTRLTVL.

The genes are TRBV24-1 and TRBJ2-2; TRBD2 might be the D (5 bases). V was clipped by 7 bases and J by 1 base, with 9 bases between them. CDR1 is KGHDR and CDR2 is SFDVKD in the germline V gene. The CDR3 is 14 amino acids. This CDR3 is CATREAQNTGELFF. The DNA for the CDR3 is TGTGCCACCAGGGAGGCTCAGAACACCGGGGAGCTGTTTTTT.

This clone has a single count. The chain recombines TRBV19 with TRBJ1-1; possibly TRBD1 for D (6 bases). CDR1 is LNHDA, CDR2 SQIVND, per germline (reference sequence). This CDR3 contains 16 residues. Trimming stripped 4 bases from V and 3 bases from J, with 18 bases between. The CDR3 loop is CASSTWGTTGYTEAFF. CDR3 coding DNA: TGTGCCAGTAGTACCTGGGGGACTACAGGGTACACTGAAGCTTTCTTT. The full variable domain, rest sourced from reference TRBV19 and TRBJ1-1, is DGGITQSPKYLFRKEGQNVTLSCEQNLNHDAMYWYRQDPGQGLRLIYYSQIVNDFQKGDIAEGYSVSREKKESFPLTVTSAQKNPTAFYLCASSTWGTTGYTEAFFGQGTRLTVV.